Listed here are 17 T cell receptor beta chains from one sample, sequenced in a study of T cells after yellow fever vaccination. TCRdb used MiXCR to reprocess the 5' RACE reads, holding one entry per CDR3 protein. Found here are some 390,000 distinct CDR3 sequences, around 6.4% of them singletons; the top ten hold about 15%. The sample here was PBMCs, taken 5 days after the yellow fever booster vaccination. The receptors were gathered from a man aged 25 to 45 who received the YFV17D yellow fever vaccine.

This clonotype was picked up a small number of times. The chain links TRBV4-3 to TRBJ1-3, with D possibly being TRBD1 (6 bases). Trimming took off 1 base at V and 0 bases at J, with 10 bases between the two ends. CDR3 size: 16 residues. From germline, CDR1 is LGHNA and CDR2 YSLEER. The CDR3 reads CASSQGTEGSGNTIYF. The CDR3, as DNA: TGCGCCAGCAGCCAAGGGACAGAGGGCTCTGGAAACACCATATATTTT.

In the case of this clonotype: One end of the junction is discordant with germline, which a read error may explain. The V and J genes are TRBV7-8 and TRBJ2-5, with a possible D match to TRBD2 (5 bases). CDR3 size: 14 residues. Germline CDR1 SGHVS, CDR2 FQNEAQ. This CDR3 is CASSLAQTQETQYF. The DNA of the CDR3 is TGTGCCAGCAGCCTAGCACAGACCCAAGAGACCCAGTACTTC.

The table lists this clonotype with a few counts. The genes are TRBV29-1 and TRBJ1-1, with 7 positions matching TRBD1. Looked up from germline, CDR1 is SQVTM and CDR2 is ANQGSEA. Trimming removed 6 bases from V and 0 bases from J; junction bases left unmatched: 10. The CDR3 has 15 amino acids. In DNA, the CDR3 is TGCAGCGTCCTCAGCGGGACAGTCATGAACACTGAAGCTTTCTTT. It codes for CSVLSGTVMNTEAFF.

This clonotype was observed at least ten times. CDR3 region: CSVWTGDGEQYF. In DNA, the CDR3 is TGCAGCGTCTGGACAGGGGACGGCGAGCAGTACTTC. The rearrangement uses TRBV29-1 and TRBJ2-7; TRBD1 aligns across 9 bases. There are 12 residues in the CDR3. Germline assignment: CDR1 SQVTM and CDR2 ANQGSEA. V lost 6 bases and J lost 6; bases outside the gene matches: 6.

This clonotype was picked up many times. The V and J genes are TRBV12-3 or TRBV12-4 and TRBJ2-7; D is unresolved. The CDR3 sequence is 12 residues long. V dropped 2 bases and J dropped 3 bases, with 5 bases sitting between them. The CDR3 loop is CASSLLHYEQYF. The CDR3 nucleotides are TGTGCCAGCAGTTTACTCCACTACGAGCAGTACTTC.

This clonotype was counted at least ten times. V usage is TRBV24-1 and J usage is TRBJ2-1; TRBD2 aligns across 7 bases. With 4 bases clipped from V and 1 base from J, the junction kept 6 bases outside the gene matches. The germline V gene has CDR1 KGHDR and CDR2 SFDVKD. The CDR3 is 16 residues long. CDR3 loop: CATSDASGGSYNEQFF. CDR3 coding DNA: TGTGCCACCAGTGACGCTTCGGGGGGATCCTACAATGAGCAGTTCTTC.

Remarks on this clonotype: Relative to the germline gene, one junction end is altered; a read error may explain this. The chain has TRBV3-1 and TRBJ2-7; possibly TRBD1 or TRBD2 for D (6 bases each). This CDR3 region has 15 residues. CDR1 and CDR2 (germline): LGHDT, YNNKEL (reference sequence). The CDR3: CASCQQKTGLREQYF. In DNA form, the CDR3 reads TGTGCCAGCTGCCAACAGAAGACAGGACTAAGGGAGCAGTACTTC.

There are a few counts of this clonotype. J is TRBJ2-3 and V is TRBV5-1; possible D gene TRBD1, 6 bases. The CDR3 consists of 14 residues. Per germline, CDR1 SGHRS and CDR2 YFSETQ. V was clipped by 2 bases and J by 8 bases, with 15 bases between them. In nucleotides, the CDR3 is TGCGCCAGCAGCTTTGGACAGTCTTTTGGTACGCAGTATTTT. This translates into CASSFGQSFGTQYF. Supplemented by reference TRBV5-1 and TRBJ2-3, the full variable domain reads KAGVTQTPRYLIKTRGQQVTLSCSPISGHRSVSWYQQTPGQGLQFLFEYFSETQRNKGNFPGRFSGRQFSNSRSEMNVSTLELGDSALYLCASSFGQSFGTQYFGPGTRLTVL.

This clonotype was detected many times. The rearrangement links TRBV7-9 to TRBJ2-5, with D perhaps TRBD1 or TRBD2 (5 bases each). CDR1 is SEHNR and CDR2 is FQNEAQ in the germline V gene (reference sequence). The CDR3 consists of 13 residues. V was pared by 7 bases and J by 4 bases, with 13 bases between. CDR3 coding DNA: TGTGCCAGCAACCTGGGGGTTCGAGAGACCCAGTACTTC. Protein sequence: CASNLGVRETQYF.

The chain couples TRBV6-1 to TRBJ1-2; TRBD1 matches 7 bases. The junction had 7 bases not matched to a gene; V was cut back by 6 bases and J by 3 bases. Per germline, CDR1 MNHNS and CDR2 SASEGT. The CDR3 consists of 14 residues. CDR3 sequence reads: CASSDRVHHYGYTF. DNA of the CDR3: TGTGCCAGCAGCGACAGGGTTCACCACTATGGCTACACCTTC.

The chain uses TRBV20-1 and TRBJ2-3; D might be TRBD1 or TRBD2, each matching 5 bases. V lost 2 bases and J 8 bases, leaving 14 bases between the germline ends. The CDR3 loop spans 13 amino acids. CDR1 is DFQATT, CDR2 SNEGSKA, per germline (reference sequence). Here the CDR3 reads CSARTHGASTQYF. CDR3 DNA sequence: TGCAGTGCTAGAACTCACGGGGCAAGTACGCAGTATTTT.

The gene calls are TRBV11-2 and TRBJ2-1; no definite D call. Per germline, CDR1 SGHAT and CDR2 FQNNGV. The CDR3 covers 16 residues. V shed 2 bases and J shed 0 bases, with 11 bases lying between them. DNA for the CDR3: TGTGCCAGCAGCTTACTGCGCCGGAGCTCCTACAATGAGCAGTTCTTC. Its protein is CASSLLRRSSYNEQFF.

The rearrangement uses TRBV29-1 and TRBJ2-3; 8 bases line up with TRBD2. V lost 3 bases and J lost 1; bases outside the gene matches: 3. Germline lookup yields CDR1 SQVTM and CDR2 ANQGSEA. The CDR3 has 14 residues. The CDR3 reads CSVDSLAGTDTQYF. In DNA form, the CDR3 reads TGCAGCGTTGATTCACTAGCGGGCACAGATACGCAGTATTTT.

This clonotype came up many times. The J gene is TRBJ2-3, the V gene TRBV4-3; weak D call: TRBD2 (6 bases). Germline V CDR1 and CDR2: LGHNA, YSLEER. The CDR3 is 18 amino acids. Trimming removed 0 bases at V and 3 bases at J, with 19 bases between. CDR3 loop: CASSQETRGYGSTDTQYF. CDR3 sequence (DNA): TGCGCCAGCAGCCAAGAAACGAGAGGATACGGGAGTACAGATACGCAGTATTTT.

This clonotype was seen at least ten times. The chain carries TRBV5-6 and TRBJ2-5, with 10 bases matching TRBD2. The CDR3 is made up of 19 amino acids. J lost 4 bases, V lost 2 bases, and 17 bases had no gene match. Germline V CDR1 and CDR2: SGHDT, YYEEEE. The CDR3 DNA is TGTGCCAGCAGCTTTCGAGGGAGCGGGAGGGCCTCCCTCTTAGAGACCCAGTACTTC. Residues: CASSFRGSGRASLLETQYF.

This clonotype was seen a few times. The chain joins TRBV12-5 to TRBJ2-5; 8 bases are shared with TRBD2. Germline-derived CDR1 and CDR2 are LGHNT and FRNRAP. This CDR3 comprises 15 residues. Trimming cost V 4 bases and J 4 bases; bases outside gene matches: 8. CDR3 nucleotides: TGTGCTAGTGGTTCCAAAGCGGGAGTGACAGAGACCCAGTACTTC. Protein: CASGSKAGVTETQYF.

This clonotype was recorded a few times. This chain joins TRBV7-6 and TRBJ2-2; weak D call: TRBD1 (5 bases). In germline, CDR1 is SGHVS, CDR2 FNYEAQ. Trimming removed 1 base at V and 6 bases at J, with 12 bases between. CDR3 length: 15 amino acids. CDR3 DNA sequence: TGTGCCAGCAGCTTAGTGTACAGGACCCCCGGGGAGCTGTTTTTT. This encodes CASSLVYRTPGELFF.